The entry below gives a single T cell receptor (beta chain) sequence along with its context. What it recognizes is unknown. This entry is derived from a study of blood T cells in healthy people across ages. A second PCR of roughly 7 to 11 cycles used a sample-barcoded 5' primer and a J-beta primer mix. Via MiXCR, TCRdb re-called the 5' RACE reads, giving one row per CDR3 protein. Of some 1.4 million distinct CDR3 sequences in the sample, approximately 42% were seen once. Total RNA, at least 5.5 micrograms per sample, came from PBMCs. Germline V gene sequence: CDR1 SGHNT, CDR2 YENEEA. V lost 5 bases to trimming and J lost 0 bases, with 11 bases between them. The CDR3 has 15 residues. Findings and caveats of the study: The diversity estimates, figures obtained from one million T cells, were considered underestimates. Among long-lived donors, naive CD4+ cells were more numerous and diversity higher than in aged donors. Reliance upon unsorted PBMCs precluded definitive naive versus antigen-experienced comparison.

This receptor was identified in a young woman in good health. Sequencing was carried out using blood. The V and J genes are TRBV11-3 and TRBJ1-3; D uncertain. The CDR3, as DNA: TGTGCCAGCAGCCGTGACGGTGACTCTGGAAACACCATATATTTT. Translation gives CASSRDGDSGNTIYF.